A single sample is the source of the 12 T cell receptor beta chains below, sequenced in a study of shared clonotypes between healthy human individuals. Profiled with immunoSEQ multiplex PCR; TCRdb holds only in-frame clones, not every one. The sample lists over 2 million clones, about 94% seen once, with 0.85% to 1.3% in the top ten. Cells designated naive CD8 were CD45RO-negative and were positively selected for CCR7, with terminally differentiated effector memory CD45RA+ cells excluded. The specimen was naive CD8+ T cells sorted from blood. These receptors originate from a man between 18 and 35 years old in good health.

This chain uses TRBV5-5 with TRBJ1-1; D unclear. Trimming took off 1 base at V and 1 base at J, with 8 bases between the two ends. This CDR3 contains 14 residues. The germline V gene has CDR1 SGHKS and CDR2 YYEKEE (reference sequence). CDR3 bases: TGTGCCAGCAGCTTGTATCGGAGGAACACTGAAGCTTTCTTT. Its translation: CASSLYRRNTEAFF. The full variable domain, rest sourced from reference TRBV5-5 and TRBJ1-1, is DAGVTQSPTHLIKTRGQQVTLRCSPISGHKSVSWYQQVLGQGPQFIFQYYEKEERGRGNFPDRFSARQFPNYSSELNVNALLLGDSALYLCASSLYRRNTEAFFGQGTRLTVV.

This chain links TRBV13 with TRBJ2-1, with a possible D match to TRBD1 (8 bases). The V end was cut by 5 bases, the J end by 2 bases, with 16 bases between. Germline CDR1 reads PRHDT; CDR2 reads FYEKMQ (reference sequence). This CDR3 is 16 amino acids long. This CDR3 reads CASSDKTGGAYNEQFF. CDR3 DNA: TGTGCCAGCAGCGATAAAACAGGGGGGGCCTACAATGAGCAGTTCTTC. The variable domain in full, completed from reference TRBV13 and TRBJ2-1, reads AAGVIQSPRHLIKEKRETATLKCYPIPRHDTVYWYQQGPGQDPQFLISFYEKMQSDKGSIPDRFSAQQFSDYHSELNMSSLELGDSALYFCASSDKTGGAYNEQFFGPGTRLTVL.

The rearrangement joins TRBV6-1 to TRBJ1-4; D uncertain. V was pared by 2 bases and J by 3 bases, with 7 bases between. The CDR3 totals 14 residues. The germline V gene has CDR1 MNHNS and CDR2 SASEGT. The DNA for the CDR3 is TGTGCCAGCAGTGAATTGGAGCCTAATGAAAAACTGTTTTTT. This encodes CASSELEPNEKLFF.

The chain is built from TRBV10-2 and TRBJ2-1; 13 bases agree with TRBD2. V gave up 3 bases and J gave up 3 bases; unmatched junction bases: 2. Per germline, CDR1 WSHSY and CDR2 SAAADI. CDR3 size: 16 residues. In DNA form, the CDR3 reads TGCGCCAGCAGTGACGGGACTAGCGGGAACTACAATGAGCAGTTCTTC. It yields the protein CASSDGTSGNYNEQFF.

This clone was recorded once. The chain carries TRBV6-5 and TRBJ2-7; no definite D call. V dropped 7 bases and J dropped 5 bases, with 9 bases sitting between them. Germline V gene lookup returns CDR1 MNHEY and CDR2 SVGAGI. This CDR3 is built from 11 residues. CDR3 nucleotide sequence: TGTGCCAGCATTAACTCTCACGAGCAGTACTTC. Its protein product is CASINSHEQYF.

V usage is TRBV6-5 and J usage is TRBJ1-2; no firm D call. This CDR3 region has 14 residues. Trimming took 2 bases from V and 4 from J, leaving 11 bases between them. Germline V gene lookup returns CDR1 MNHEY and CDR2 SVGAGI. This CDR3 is CASSYGGGLYGYTF. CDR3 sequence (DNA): TGTGCCAGCAGTTACGGTGGAGGCCTCTATGGCTACACCTTC.

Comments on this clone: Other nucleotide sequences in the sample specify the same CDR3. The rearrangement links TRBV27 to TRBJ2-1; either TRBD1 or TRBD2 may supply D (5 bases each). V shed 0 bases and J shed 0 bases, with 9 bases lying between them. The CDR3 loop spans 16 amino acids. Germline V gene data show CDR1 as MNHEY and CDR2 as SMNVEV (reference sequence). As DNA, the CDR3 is TGTGCCAGCAGTTTATCCGGGACCAGCTCCTACAATGAGCAGTTCTTC. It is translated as CASSLSGTSSYNEQFF.

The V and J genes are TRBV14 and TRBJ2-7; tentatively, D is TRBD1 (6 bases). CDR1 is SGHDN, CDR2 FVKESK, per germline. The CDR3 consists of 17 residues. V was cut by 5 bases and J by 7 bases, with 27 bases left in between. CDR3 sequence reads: CASSSAYGGRGMWEQYF. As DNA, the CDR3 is TGTGCCAGCAGCTCGGCTTATGGGGGCAGGGGAATGTGGGAGCAGTACTTC. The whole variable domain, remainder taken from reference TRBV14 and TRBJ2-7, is EAGVTQFPSHSVIEKGQTVTLRCDPISGHDNLYWYRRVMGKEIKFLLHFVKESKQDESGMPNNRFLAERTGGTYSTLKVQPAELEDSGVYFCASSSAYGGRGMWEQYFGPGTRLTVT.

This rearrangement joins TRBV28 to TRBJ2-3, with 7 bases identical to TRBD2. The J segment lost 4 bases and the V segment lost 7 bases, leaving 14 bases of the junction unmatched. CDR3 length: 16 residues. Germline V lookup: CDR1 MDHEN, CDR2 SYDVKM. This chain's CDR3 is CASTPLAWSNADTQYF. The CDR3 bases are TGTGCCAGCACCCCACTAGCGTGGAGTAACGCAGATACGCAGTATTTT.

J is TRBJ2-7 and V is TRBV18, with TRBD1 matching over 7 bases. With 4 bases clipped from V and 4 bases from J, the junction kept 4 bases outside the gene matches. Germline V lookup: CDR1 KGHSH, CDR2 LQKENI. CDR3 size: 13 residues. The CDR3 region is CASSQDREYEQYF. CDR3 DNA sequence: TGTGCCAGCTCACAAGACAGGGAATACGAGCAGTACTTC.

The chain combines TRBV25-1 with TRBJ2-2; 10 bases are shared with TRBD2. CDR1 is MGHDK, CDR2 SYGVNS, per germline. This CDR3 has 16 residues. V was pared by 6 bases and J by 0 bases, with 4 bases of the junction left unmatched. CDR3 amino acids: CASRWGLAPNTGELFF. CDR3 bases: TGTGCCAGCAGGTGGGGACTAGCGCCGAACACCGGGGAGCTGTTTTTT.

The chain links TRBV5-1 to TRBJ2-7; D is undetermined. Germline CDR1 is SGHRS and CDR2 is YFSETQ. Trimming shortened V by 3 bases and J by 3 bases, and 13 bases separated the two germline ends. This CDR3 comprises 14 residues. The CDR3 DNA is TGCGCCAGCAGCTCGGAGACAACCGACTACGAGCAGTACTTC. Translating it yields CASSSETTDYEQYF.